This TCR beta chain was retrieved from a study of T cell repertoires in cytomegalovirus infection. Study-wide context: Through public TCR beta signatures, both CMV infection and matching HLA type were indicated.

Trimming pared 0 bases from V and 4 bases from J, leaving 7 bases between. The CDR3 extends over 13 amino acids. CDR1 and CDR2 from the germline V gene are SGHRS and YFSETQ. TCRdb re-derived calls from the reads in MiXCR, one entry per CDR3 protein. The sample shows 150,000 to 200,000 distinct CDR3 sequences, roughly 27% of them seen only once. The sample comprised PBMCs. V gene TRBV5-1 combines with J gene TRBJ1-2; no reliable D call. The sequence was collected from a human donor in good health (CMV status not recorded). Some clones in this sample may be carry-over from other donors' samples. The CDR3 nucleotides read TGCGCCAGCAGCTTGGAAGACGCCTATGGCTACACCTTC. Translating it yields CASSLEDAYGYTF.